This TCR beta chain was identified during a study of blood T cell repertoires in COVID-19. Produced via immunoSEQ multiplex PCR; TCRdb's table is partial and in-frame only. The repertoire holds more than 60,000 clones, with less than 85% as singletons. The sequencing sample was made of peripheral blood. This clonotype was obtained from a man in his fifties or sixties with COVID-19, enrolled during active disease.

CDR3 loop: CASRKDSYGYTF. The DNA for the CDR3 is TGTGCCAGCAGGAAGGACAGCTATGGCTACACCTTC. The chain links TRBV12-3 or TRBV12-4 to TRBJ1-2; D is perhaps TRBD1 (6 bases). With 6 bases removed from V and 4 bases from J, the gap between germline ends came to 9 bases. This CDR3 region has 12 residues.